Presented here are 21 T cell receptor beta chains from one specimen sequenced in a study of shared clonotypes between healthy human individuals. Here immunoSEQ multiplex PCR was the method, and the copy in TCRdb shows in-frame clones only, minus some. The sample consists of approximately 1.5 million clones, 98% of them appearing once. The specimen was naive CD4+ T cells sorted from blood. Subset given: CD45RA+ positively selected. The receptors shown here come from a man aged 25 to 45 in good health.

Here the CDR3 reads CASSLLAGADTEAFF. CDR3 DNA: TGTGCCAGCAGCTTGTTGGCAGGGGCGGACACTGAAGCTTTCTTT. This rearrangement joins TRBV5-5 to TRBJ1-1, with D perhaps matching TRBD1 (6 bases). The CDR3 is 15 amino acids. The germline V and J ends were trimmed by 1 base and 3 bases, with 13 bases remaining between them. Germline V lookup: CDR1 SGHKS, CDR2 YYEKEE (reference sequence).

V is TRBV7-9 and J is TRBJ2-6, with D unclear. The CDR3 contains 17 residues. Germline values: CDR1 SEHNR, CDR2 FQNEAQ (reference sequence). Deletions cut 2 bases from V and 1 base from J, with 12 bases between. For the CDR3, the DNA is TGTGCCAGCAGCTTACCGATAAGCTTGTCTGGGGCCAACGTCCTGACTTTC. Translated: CASSLPISLSGANVLTF.

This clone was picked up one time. CDR3: CASSLQGARTEAFF. The CDR3 DNA sequence: TGTGCCAGCAGCTTGCAGGGGGCGCGAACTGAAGCTTTCTTT. The rearrangement links TRBV5-4 to TRBJ1-1; 8 bases line up with TRBD1. CDR1 is SGHNT, CDR2 YYREEE, per germline (reference sequence). Germline trimming cut 1 base from V and 5 bases from J; bases unmatched to any gene: 4. The CDR3 consists of 14 residues.

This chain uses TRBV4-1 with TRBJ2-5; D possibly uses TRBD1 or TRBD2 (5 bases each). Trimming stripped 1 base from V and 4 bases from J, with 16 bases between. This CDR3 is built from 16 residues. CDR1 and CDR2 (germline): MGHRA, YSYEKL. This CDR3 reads CASSQAPGRIGETQYF. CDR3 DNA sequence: TGCGCCAGCAGCCAAGCCCCGGGACGGATAGGAGAGACCCAGTACTTC.

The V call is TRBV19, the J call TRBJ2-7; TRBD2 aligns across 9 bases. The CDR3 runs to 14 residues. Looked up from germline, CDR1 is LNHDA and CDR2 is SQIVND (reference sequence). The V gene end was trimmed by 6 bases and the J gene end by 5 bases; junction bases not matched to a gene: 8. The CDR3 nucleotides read TGTGCCAGTAGAACGGCGGGAGGGCCCCACGAGCAGTACTTC. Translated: CASRTAGGPHEQYF.

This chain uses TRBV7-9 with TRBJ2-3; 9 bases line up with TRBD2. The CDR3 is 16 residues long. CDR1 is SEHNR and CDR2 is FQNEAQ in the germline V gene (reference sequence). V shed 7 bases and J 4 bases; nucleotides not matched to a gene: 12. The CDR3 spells CASTTSGREGPDTQYF. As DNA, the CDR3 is TGTGCCAGCACCACGAGCGGGCGGGAGGGCCCAGATACGCAGTATTTT.

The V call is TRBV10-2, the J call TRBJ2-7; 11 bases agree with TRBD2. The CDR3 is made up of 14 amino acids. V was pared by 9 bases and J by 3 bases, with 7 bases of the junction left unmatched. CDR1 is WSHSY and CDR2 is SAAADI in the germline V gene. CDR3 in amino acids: CASKRLAGIYEQYF. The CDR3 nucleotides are TGCGCCAGTAAACGACTAGCGGGAATCTACGAGCAGTACTTC.

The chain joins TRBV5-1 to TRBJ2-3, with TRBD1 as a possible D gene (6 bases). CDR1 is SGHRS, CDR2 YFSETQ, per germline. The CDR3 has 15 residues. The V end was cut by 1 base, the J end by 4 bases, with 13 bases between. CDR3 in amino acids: CASSLPGGAADTQYF. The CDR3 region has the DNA TGCGCCAGCAGCTTGCCTGGGGGCGCGGCAGATACGCAGTATTTT.

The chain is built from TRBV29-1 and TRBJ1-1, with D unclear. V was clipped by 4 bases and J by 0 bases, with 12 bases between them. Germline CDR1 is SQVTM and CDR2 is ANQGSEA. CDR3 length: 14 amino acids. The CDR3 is CSVVKGMLNTEAFF. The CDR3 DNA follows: TGCAGCGTTGTCAAGGGAATGTTGAACACTGAAGCTTTCTTT.

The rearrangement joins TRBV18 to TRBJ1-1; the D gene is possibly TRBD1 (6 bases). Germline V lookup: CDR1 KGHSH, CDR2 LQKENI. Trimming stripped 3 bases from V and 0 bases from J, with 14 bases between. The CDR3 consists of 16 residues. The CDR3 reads CASSPTTGSVNTEAFF. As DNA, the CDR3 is TGTGCCAGCTCACCTACCACAGGGTCGGTGAACACTGAAGCTTTCTTT.

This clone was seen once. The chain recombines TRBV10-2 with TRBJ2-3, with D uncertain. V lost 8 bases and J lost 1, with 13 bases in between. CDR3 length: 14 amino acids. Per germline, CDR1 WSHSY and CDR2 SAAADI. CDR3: CASAPVLRTDTQYF. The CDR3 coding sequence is TGCGCCAGCGCCCCGGTGCTTCGCACAGATACGCAGTATTTT.

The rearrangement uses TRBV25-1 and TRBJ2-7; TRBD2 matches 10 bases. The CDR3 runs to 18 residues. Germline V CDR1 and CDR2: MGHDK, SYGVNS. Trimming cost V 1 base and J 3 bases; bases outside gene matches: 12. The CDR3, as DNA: TGTGCCAGCAGTGAATCCGGACTAGCGGCCCGGAGGTACTACGAGCAGTACTTC. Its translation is CASSESGLAARRYYEQYF.

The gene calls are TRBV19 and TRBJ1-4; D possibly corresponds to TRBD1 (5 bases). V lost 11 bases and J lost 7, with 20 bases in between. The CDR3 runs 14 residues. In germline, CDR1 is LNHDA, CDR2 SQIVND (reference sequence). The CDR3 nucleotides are TGTGCCTCTCGCGGCGGGGCGCGGGGTGAAAAACTGTTTTTT. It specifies CASRGGARGEKLFF.

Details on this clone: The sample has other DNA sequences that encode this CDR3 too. This CDR3 reads CASSLGTGELFF. CDR3 bases: TGTGCCAGCAGCCTGGGAACCGGGGAGCTGTTTTTT. The rearrangement links TRBV9 to TRBJ2-2, with D uncertain. The CDR3 length is 12 residues. Germline CDR1 SGDLS, CDR2 YYNGEE. V lost 4 bases and J lost 5, with 6 bases in between.

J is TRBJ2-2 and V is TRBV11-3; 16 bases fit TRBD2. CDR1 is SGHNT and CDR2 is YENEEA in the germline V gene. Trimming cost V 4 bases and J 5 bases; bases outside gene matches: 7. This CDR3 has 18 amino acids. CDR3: CASSSGGTSGRGTGELFF. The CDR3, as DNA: TGTGCCAGCAGCTCAGGTGGGACTAGCGGGAGGGGGACCGGGGAGCTGTTTTTT.

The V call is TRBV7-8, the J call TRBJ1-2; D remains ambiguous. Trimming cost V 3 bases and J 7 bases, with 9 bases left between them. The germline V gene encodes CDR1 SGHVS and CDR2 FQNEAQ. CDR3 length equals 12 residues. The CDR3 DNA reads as TGTGCCAGCAGCTTTGTACAGTTTGGCTACACCTTC. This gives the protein CASSFVQFGYTF. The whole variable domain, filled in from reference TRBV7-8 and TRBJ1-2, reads GAGVSQSPRYKVAKRGQDVALRCDPISGHVSLFWYQQALGQGPEFLTYFQNEAQLDKSGLPSDRFFAERPEGSVSTLKIQRTQQEDSAVYLCASSFVQFGYTFGSGTRLTVV.

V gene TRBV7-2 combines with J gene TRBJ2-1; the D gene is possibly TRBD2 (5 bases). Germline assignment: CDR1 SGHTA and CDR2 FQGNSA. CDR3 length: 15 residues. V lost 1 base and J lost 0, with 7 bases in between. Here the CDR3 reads CASSLGGYSYNEQFF. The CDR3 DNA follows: TGTGCCAGCAGCTTAGGCGGGTACTCCTACAATGAGCAGTTCTTC.

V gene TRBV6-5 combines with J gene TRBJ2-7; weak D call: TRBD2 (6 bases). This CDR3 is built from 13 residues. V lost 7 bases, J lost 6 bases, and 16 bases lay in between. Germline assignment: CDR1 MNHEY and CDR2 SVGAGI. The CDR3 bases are TGTGCCAGCACCAGCCCCGGGACTCTCGAGCAGTACTTC. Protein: CASTSPGTLEQYF.

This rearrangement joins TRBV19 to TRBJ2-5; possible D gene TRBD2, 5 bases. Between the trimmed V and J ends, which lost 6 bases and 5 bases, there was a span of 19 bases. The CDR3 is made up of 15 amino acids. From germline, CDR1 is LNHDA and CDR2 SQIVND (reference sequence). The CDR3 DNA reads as TGTGCCAGTAGCCTTACTCTAGCCACGGGGGAGACCCAGTACTTC. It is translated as CASSLTLATGETQYF.

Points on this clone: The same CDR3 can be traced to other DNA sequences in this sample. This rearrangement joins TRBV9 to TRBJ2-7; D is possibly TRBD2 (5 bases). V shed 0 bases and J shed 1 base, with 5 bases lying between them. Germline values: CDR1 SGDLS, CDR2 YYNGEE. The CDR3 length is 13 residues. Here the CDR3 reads CASSVGGSYEQYF. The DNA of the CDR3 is TGTGCCAGCAGCGTAGGAGGGTCCTACGAGCAGTACTTC.

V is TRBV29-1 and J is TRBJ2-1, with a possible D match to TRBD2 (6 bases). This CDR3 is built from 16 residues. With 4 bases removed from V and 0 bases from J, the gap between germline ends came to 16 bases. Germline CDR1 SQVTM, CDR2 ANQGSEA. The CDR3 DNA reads TGCAGCGTTGCTGGTCAGCGGGTACGCTCCTACAATGAGCAGTTCTTC. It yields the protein CSVAGQRVRSYNEQFF.